Below, 28 T cell receptor beta chains from the same sample are listed, as sequenced in a study of Graves' ophthalmopathy and Graves' hyperthyroidism. Amplification from RNA transcripts yielded the TCR beta CDR3 regions. RT-PCR in the first round used HTBI primers; a second-round multiplex PCR followed. One entry per CDR3 protein results from TCRdb running MiXCR on the multiplex PCR reads. Altogether hundreds of thousands of distinct CDR3 sequences are present, about 15% being singletons, with the ten largest covering approximately 9.8%. Sequencing input: blood. Receptors originate from a woman in her twenties or thirties with Graves' ophthalmopathy.

Turning to this clonotype: A clone one base away is much larger, so this may be a read error. The V call is TRBV14, the J call TRBJ2-7; D is undetermined. The CDR3 is 14 amino acids. V was pared by 7 bases and J by 1 base, with 14 bases between. Germline values: CDR1 SGHDN, CDR2 FVKESK. The CDR3 protein is CASNPATYSYEQYF. The CDR3 region has the DNA TGTGCCAGCAACCCTGCGACATATTCCTACGAGCAGTACTTC.

The chain combines TRBV6-1 with TRBJ1-1; a possible D gene is TRBD1 (5 bases). This CDR3 is 15 amino acids long. Germline V gives CDR1 MNHNS, CDR2 SASEGT. The ends were cut back, 7 bases at V and 2 bases at J, with 17 bases in the middle. The CDR3 region is CASKRSGTDNTEAFF. The CDR3 region has the DNA TGTGCCAGCAAAAGATCGGGGACGGATAACACTGAAGCTTTCTTT.

J is TRBJ2-7 and V is TRBV5-1; the D gene is possibly TRBD2 (6 bases). This CDR3 is built from 15 residues. V shed 4 bases and J shed 2 bases, with 16 bases lying between them. CDR1 and CDR2 (germline): SGHRS, YFSETQ. The CDR3 loop reads CASSQSSGSPYEQYF. The CDR3 bases are TGCGCCAGCAGCCAATCGTCCGGGAGCCCCTACGAGCAGTACTTC. The complete variable domain, with remaining parts taken from reference TRBV5-1 and TRBJ2-7, reads KAGVTQTPRYLIKTRGQQVTLSCSPISGHRSVSWYQQTPGQGLQFLFEYFSETQRNKGNFPGRFSGRQFSNSRSEMNVSTLELGDSALYLCASSQSSGSPYEQYFGPGTRLTVT.

This clonotype was recorded many times. V and J are TRBV9 and TRBJ1-1; D perhaps matches TRBD1 (5 bases). This CDR3 contains 12 residues. Germline assignment: CDR1 SGDLS and CDR2 YYNGEE. Trimming stripped 3 bases from V and 5 bases from J, with 8 bases between. The CDR3 DNA reads TGTGCCAGCAGCGGAGAGGGGACTGAAGCTTTCTTT. This codes for CASSGEGTEAFF.

In this sample, this clonotype turned up many times. The chain employs TRBV3-1 and TRBJ1-1, with D possibly matching TRBD1 (5 bases). This CDR3 has 14 amino acids. V dropped 4 bases and J dropped 6 bases, with 15 bases sitting between them. Germline V gene lookup returns CDR1 LGHDT and CDR2 YNNKEL (reference sequence). CDR3 in amino acids: CASSRDVGRAEAFF. The CDR3 DNA sequence: TGTGCCAGCAGCCGGGACGTGGGGAGAGCTGAAGCTTTCTTT.

This clonotype was picked up many times. The CDR3 sequence: CASSYVTGGSGNTIYF. The CDR3 DNA is TGTGCCAGCAGTTACGTAACAGGAGGGTCCGGAAACACCATATATTTT. V gene TRBV6-5 combines with J gene TRBJ1-3, with D tentatively TRBD1 (5 bases). V lost 2 bases to trimming and J lost 4 bases, with 15 bases between them. Germline assignment: CDR1 MNHEY and CDR2 SVGAGI. This CDR3 comprises 16 residues.

In this sample, this clonotype turned up many times. The V and J genes are TRBV28 and TRBJ2-5; D is ambiguous. Germline CDR1 reads MDHEN; CDR2 reads SYDVKM. V was shortened by 4 bases and J by 0 bases, with 12 bases between the two germline ends. This CDR3 is 15 amino acids long. The chain's CDR3 is CASSYHPRDQETQYF. The CDR3 bases are TGTGCCAGCAGTTACCACCCCCGGGACCAAGAGACCCAGTACTTC.

This clonotype was counted ten times or more. The V call is TRBV15, the J call TRBJ1-1; TRBD1 is a possible D gene (5 bases). Germline CDR1 LNHNV, CDR2 YYDKDF (reference sequence). CDR3 size: 14 residues. The V gene lost 1 base and the J gene lost 4 bases, with 10 bases spanning the gap. The CDR3 DNA is TGTGCCACCAGCAGAGTTGGGGGTGGCACTGAAGCTTTCTTT. It codes for CATSRVGGGTEAFF.

The table lists this clonotype with a few counts. CDR3 in amino acids: CASSFSTGSGYEQYF. Written as DNA, the CDR3 is TGTGCCAGCAGTTTCTCAACAGGGTCTGGCTACGAGCAGTACTTC. This chain uses TRBV27 with TRBJ2-7; possibly TRBD1 for D (6 bases). Trimming stripped 3 bases from V and 3 bases from J, with 15 bases between. The germline V gene encodes CDR1 MNHEY and CDR2 SMNVEV (reference sequence). CDR3 length: 15 residues.

This clonotype was detected ten times or more. The genes are TRBV2 and TRBJ1-6; no reliable D call. Per germline, CDR1 SNHLY and CDR2 FYNNEI. V was shortened by 10 bases and J by 0 bases, with 7 bases between the two germline ends. The CDR3 is 13 residues long. The CDR3 here is CATESSYNSPLHF. The CDR3 bases are TGTGCCACCGAGAGCTCCTATAATTCACCCCTCCACTTT.

V is TRBV11-2 and J is TRBJ2-5; the D call may be TRBD1 or TRBD2 (5 bases each). Trimming took off 5 bases at V and 4 bases at J, with 14 bases between the two ends. This CDR3 contains 14 residues. Germline CDR1 is SGHAT and CDR2 is FQNNGV. The CDR3, as DNA: TGTGCCAGCAGCGAGGGACCGACCGGAGAGACCCAGTACTTC. Translated, it gives CASSEGPTGETQYF.

This clonotype was detected many times. This rearrangement joins TRBV6-5 to TRBJ1-2, with 7 bases that match TRBD1. This CDR3 is built from 17 residues. With 2 bases clipped from V and 4 bases from J, the junction kept 13 bases outside the gene matches. Germline V lookup: CDR1 MNHEY, CDR2 SVGAGI. The CDR3 is CASSYPARRGGGYGYTF. For the CDR3, the DNA is TGTGCCAGCAGTTACCCAGCCAGGAGAGGGGGCGGCTATGGCTACACCTTC.

This clonotype was counted only a few times. The chain joins TRBV12-5 to TRBJ1-5, with unresolved D. Trimming left V 2 bases short and J 8 bases short, with 13 bases between. The CDR3 sequence is 14 residues long. Germline V gives CDR1 LGHNT, CDR2 FRNRAP. The CDR3 DNA follows: TGTGCTAGTGGTTTGTACGGCCGCTTTGAGCCCCAGCATTTT. Translated, it gives CASGLYGRFEPQHF.

This clonotype was seen ten or more times. This chain uses TRBV20-1 with TRBJ1-2; D may be TRBD1 (6 bases). Germline V CDR1 and CDR2: DFQATT, SNEGSKA (reference sequence). The CDR3 runs to 16 residues. The V and J ends lost 6 bases and 1 base respectively, with 21 bases between them. The CDR3 DNA follows: TGCAGTGCGAAAAAAGGACAGTACCTCCTTAACTATGGCTACACCTTC. Translated, it gives CSAKKGQYLLNYGYTF.

This clonotype was observed at least ten times. The chain is built from TRBV20-1 and TRBJ2-7; TRBD1 agrees at 10 bases. V was clipped by 6 bases and J by 4 bases; unmatched bases: 6. The CDR3 totals 13 residues. CDR1 is DFQATT, CDR2 SNEGSKA, per germline (reference sequence). In DNA, the CDR3 is TGCAGTGCCCCGGGACAGGGGCTATACGAGCAGTACTTC. This encodes CSAPGQGLYEQYF.

This clonotype was picked up many times. The V and J genes are TRBV3-1 and TRBJ2-7, with D tentatively TRBD1 or TRBD2 (6 bases each). Germline values: CDR1 LGHDT, CDR2 YNNKEL (reference sequence). The CDR3 is 14 residues long. Trimming removed 5 bases from V and 2 bases from J, with 13 bases in between. DNA of the CDR3: TGTGCCAGCAGCGAGGGGGGCAGGACCTACGAGCAGTACTTC. The encoded protein is CASSEGGRTYEQYF.

This clonotype was seen repeatedly, ten times or more. This may be a read error, as it is one base from a much larger clone. The chain couples TRBV10-1 to TRBJ1-6; 7 nucleotides line up with TRBD1. This CDR3 is built from 15 residues. Germline V gene sequence: CDR1 WNHNN, CDR2 SYGVQD (reference sequence). CDR3 DNA sequence: TGCGCCAGCAGCGCCGGGACAGATTATAATTCACCCCCCCACTTT. This translates into CASSAGTDYNSPPHF.

This clonotype was counted many times. The chain is built from TRBV11-3 and TRBJ2-2; 7 nucleotides line up with TRBD1. The germline gives CDR1 SGHNT, CDR2 YENEEA. CDR3 length: 14 residues. V was clipped by 10 bases and J by 2 bases; unmatched bases: 7. CDR3 DNA sequence: TGTGCCACCTCGGGGACAGTTAACACCGGGGAGCTGTTTTTT. It specifies CATSGTVNTGELFF.

This clonotype has a count of ten or more. The chain links TRBV6-1 to TRBJ1-2, with a tentative D call TRBD1 (5 bases). The CDR3 spans 13 residues. Trimming left V 6 bases short and J 2 bases short, with 10 bases between. Germline CDR1 and CDR2: MNHNS and SASEGT. The CDR3 region has the DNA TGTGCCAGCAGCTCCCGGGACAACTATGGCTACACCTTC. It is translated as CASSSRDNYGYTF.

This rearrangement joins TRBV19 to TRBJ1-1, with D unresolved. The CDR3 totals 14 residues. V was clipped by 3 bases and J by 1 base, with 9 bases between them. Germline V lookup: CDR1 LNHDA, CDR2 SQIVND (reference sequence). The CDR3 bases are TGTGCCAGTAGTATTCGGGCCGGGAACACTGAAGCTTTCTTT. Amino acid sequence: CASSIRAGNTEAFF.

This clonotype was seen ten or more times. The V gene is TRBV3-1, the J gene TRBJ2-2, with D perhaps TRBD2 (5 bases). V was shortened by 0 bases and J by 6 bases, with 14 bases between the two germline ends. CDR1 and CDR2 from the germline V gene are LGHDT and YNNKEL (reference sequence). This CDR3 comprises 16 residues. CDR3 amino acids: CASSQEGGRVAGELFF. CDR3 sequence (DNA): TGTGCCAGCAGCCAAGAAGGTGGGAGAGTAGCCGGGGAGCTGTTTTTT.

The table lists this clonotype with a few counts. With a much larger clone just one base away, this may be a read error. V and J are TRBV27 and TRBJ2-5; D call uncertain. The CDR3 is 12 residues long. Per the germline V gene, CDR1 is MNHEY and CDR2 is SMNVEV (reference sequence). V shed 8 bases and J shed 7 bases, with 14 bases lying between them. CDR3 in amino acids: CASSDQWGTQYF. CDR3 bases: TGTGCCAGCTCCGATCAGTGGGGGACCCAGTACTTC.

This clonotype was recorded at least ten times. The rearrangement links TRBV10-3 to TRBJ2-7; D might be TRBD1 (6 bases). This CDR3 spans 16 amino acids. V was pared by 0 bases and J by 7 bases, with 19 bases between. CDR1 is ENHRY, CDR2 SYGVKD, per germline. The CDR3 sequence: CAISESGTFPFREQYF. In nucleotides, the CDR3 is TGTGCCATCAGTGAGTCGGGGACATTCCCGTTTAGGGAGCAGTACTTC.

The sample holds many counts of this clonotype. The chain couples TRBV11-2 to TRBJ1-1, with D maybe TRBD1 (5 bases). The CDR3 extends over 16 amino acids. The V gene lost 2 bases and the J gene lost 0 bases, with 13 bases spanning the gap. Germline V gene data show CDR1 as SGHAT and CDR2 as FQNNGV. CDR3 sequence: CASSLPGHRMNTEAFF. Here the CDR3 DNA reads TGTGCCAGCAGCTTACCAGGACACCGCATGAACACTGAAGCTTTCTTT.

The V and J genes are TRBV6-2 or TRBV6-3 and TRBJ2-2; D may be TRBD2 (6 bases). The CDR3 consists of 17 residues. V shed 7 bases and J shed 1 base, with 19 bases lying between them. CDR1 is MNHEY and CDR2 is SVGEGT in the germline V gene. The CDR3 bases are TGTGCCAGCACCTACCCCCATGGCGGGGTGAACACCGGGGAGCTGTTTTTT. It specifies CASTYPHGGVNTGELFF.

At least ten counts were recorded for this clonotype. The chain has TRBV30 and TRBJ2-7; tentatively, D is TRBD1 or TRBD2 (5 bases each). CDR1 and CDR2 (germline): GTSNPN, SVGIG (reference sequence). CDR3 length: 13 amino acids. This CDR3 reads CAGTLTNDYEQYF. The CDR3 DNA sequence: TGTGCTGGGACCTTGACAAATGACTACGAGCAGTACTTC.

This chain connects TRBV11-2 to TRBJ1-2, with unresolved D. This CDR3 has 15 residues. V was cut by 2 bases and J by 1 base, with 11 bases left in between. The germline V gene encodes CDR1 SGHAT and CDR2 FQNNGV. The CDR3 spells CASSLQLRDNYGYTF. The DNA of the CDR3 is TGTGCCAGCAGCTTACAGCTCAGAGATAACTATGGCTACACCTTC. The entire variable domain, with the rest obtained from reference TRBV11-2 and TRBJ1-2, is as follows: EAGVAQSPRYKIIEKRQSVAFWCNPISGHATLYWYQQILGQGPKLLIQFQNNGVVDDSQLPKDRFSAERLKGVDSTLKIQPAKLEDSAVYLCASSLQLRDNYGYTFGSGTRLTVV.

This clonotype was found a few times. The chain employs TRBV3-1 and TRBJ1-6, with D uncertain. The ends were cut back, 0 bases at V and 2 bases at J, with 8 bases in the middle. CDR3 length: 16 residues. Per the germline V gene, CDR1 is LGHDT and CDR2 is YNNKEL (reference sequence). CDR3 protein: CASSQEVTPYNSPLHF. CDR3 DNA sequence: TGTGCCAGCAGCCAAGAAGTTACGCCCTATAATTCACCCCTCCACTTT. Using reference TRBV3-1 and TRBJ1-6 for the parts outside the CDR3, the full variable domain is DTAVSQTPKYLVTQMGNDKSIKCEQNLGHDTMYWYKQDSKKFLKIMFSYNNKELIINETVPNRFSPKSPDKAHLNLHINSLELGDSAVYFCASSQEVTPYNSPLHFGNGTRLTVT.